One sample yielded the 22 T cell receptor beta chains listed below, sequenced in a study of blood T cell repertoires in COVID-19. Clones were sequenced by immunoSEQ multiplex PCR, and TCRdb holds only the in-frame ones, with some missing. Seen here are hundreds of thousands of clones, about nine tenths observed once, and the top ten hold 2% to 2.5%. Sequenced input: peripheral blood. Receptors originate from a woman aged 45-65 years with acute or convalescent COVID-19.

This clone was detected only once. V is TRBV9 and J is TRBJ2-3; 9 bases align to TRBD1. CDR3 length: 16 amino acids. In germline, CDR1 is SGDLS, CDR2 YYNGEE. Trimming at V came to 2 bases and at J to 1 base, leaving 5 bases not matched to a gene. CDR3 residues: CASSVPTGGGTDTQYF. For the CDR3, the DNA is TGTGCCAGCAGCGTCCCGACAGGGGGTGGCACAGATACGCAGTATTTT.

This clone was seen more than once but under ten times. The gene calls are TRBV6-6 and TRBJ2-7; D possibly corresponds to TRBD1 (7 bases). This CDR3 comprises 13 residues. Germline V CDR1 and CDR2: MNHNY, SVGAGI (reference sequence). The V gene lost 9 bases and the J gene lost 1 base, with 13 bases spanning the gap. CDR3 nucleotides: TGTGCCAGTCAGGGGGGACCATCCTACGAGCAGTACTTC. Its translation is CASQGGPSYEQYF.

The chain recombines TRBV7-9 with TRBJ2-5; D not resolved. This CDR3 has 13 residues. V was cut by 7 bases and J by 0 bases, with 9 bases left in between. The germline V gene has CDR1 SEHNR and CDR2 FQNEAQ (reference sequence). As DNA, the CDR3 is TGTGCCAGCATTCGCACAGACCAAGAGACCCAGTACTTC. As protein: CASIRTDQETQYF. Together with reference TRBV7-9 and TRBJ2-5, the CDR3 gives the full variable domain: DTGVSQNPRHKITKRGQNVTFRCDPISEHNRLYWYRQTLGQGPEFLTYFQNEAQLEKSRLLSDRFSAERPKGSFSTLEIQRTEQGDSAMYLCASIRTDQETQYFGPGTRLLVL.

This clone was picked up one time. The gene calls are TRBV7-8 and TRBJ2-1; tentatively, D is TRBD1 (6 bases). From germline, CDR1 is SGHVS and CDR2 FQNEAQ. Trimming took off 5 bases at V and 4 bases at J, with 15 bases between the two ends. This CDR3 comprises 15 residues. Here the CDR3 reads CASSPGQQSYNEQFF. The CDR3 DNA reads as TGTGCCAGCAGCCCCGGACAGCAATCATACAATGAGCAGTTCTTC.

This rearrangement joins TRBV7-9 to TRBJ2-6; D gene unclear. Per germline, CDR1 SEHNR and CDR2 FQNEAQ (reference sequence). V was shortened by 9 bases and J by 4 bases, with 7 bases between the two germline ends. This CDR3 is 12 amino acids long. In nucleotides, the CDR3 is TGTGCCAGTACGACAGGGGCCAACGTCCTGACTTTC. Translating gives CASTTGANVLTF.

J is TRBJ1-4 and V is TRBV5-8; a possible D gene is TRBD1 (5 bases). The V and J ends lost 6 bases and 1 base respectively, with 16 bases between them. Per germline, CDR1 SGHTS and CDR2 YDEGEE. The CDR3 has 16 amino acids. For the CDR3, the DNA is TGTGCCAGCACCCTGTTGGAGGGGAGAACTAATGAAAAACTGTTTTTT. This translates into CASTLLEGRTNEKLFF.

This chain joins TRBV7-2 and TRBJ2-5; perhaps TRBD1 as D (6 bases). The germline gives CDR1 SGHTA, CDR2 FQGNSA. The CDR3 spans 15 residues. The germline V and J ends were trimmed by 4 bases and 1 base, with 13 bases remaining between them. The CDR3 region has the DNA TGTGCCAGCAGCTCTAGAGACAGGCTCCAAGAGACCCAGTACTTC. It translates to CASSSRDRLQETQYF.

The V and J genes are TRBV5-6 and TRBJ2-7; TRBD1 aligns across 8 bases. The CDR3 runs 16 residues. Germline CDR1 reads SGHDT; CDR2 reads YYEEEE. Trimming took 2 bases from V and 3 from J; bases not matched to a gene: 10. CDR3 residues: CASSFRRTGRIYEQYF. The CDR3 DNA is TGTGCCAGCAGCTTTAGAAGGACAGGGAGGATCTACGAGCAGTACTTC.

V gene TRBV9 combines with J gene TRBJ2-7; 11 bases align to TRBD1. After removal of 0 bases from V and 4 bases from J, the junction contained 3 bases not matched to a gene. This CDR3 is 15 amino acids long. Germline CDR1 reads SGDLS; CDR2 reads YYNGEE. The CDR3 coding sequence is TGTGCCAGCAGCGTAGCGGGACAGGGGGGTTACGAGCAGTACTTC. Translated: CASSVAGQGGYEQYF.

A word on this clone: Other DNA sequences within the sample encode an identical CDR3. The rearrangement links TRBV9 to TRBJ2-5; possibly TRBD2 for D (7 bases). The V gene's germline CDR1 is SGDLS and CDR2 YYNGEE. The CDR3 spans 15 residues. V lost 0 bases and J lost 5, with 14 bases in between. DNA of the CDR3: TGTGCCAGCAGCGTAGGGGCGGGGGCGGGGGAGACCCAGTACTTC. Translated, it gives CASSVGAGAGETQYF.

The chain uses TRBV19 and TRBJ1-2; D uncertain. This CDR3 comprises 13 residues. V shed 8 bases and J shed 3 bases, with 13 bases lying between them. Germline V lookup: CDR1 LNHDA, CDR2 SQIVND (reference sequence). CDR3 in amino acids: CASSVNKDYGYTF. The CDR3 nucleotides are TGTGCCAGTTCTGTCAACAAAGACTATGGCTACACCTTC.

The chain combines TRBV4-3 with TRBJ2-4, with 13 bases aligning to TRBD2. The J segment lost 0 bases and the V segment lost 0 bases, leaving 5 bases of the junction unmatched. Germline V gives CDR1 LGHNA, CDR2 YSLEER. The CDR3 is 19 residues long. DNA of the CDR3: TGCGCCAGCAGCCAAGAAGTACTAGCGGGAGGGATAGCCAAAAACATTCAGTACTTC. Translating gives CASSQEVLAGGIAKNIQYF.

This chain joins TRBV3-1 (or the pseudogene TRBV3-2) and TRBJ1-2; no reliable D call. In germline, CDR1 is LGHDT, CDR2 YNNKEL (reference sequence). V gave up 6 bases and J gave up 4 bases, with 15 bases separating them. The CDR3 extends over 14 amino acids. The DNA for the CDR3 is TGTGCCAGCAGTTACGGGGAAACCCCCTATGGCTACACCTTC. Amino acids: CASSYGETPYGYTF.

V gene TRBV12-3 or TRBV12-4 combines with J gene TRBJ1-1; D gene unclear. V lost 1 base, J lost 11 bases, and 14 bases lay in between. CDR3 length: 13 residues. The CDR3 nucleotides read TGTGCCAGCAGTTTAGACGTCCAGGTTGTGGCTTTCTTT. This gives the protein CASSLDVQVVAFF.

This chain uses TRBV9 with TRBJ2-2; tentatively, D is TRBD2 (6 bases). Germline assignment: CDR1 SGDLS and CDR2 YYNGEE. V was shortened by 0 bases and J by 7 bases, with 10 bases between the two germline ends. The CDR3 has 14 residues. The DNA for the CDR3 is TGTGCCAGCAGCGTAGAAGGAGCGGGCGGGGAGCTGTTTTTT. Residues: CASSVEGAGGELFF.

A single count supports this clone. The rearrangement joins TRBV18 to TRBJ1-2; 12 bases align to TRBD1. Germline V gives CDR1 KGHSH, CDR2 LQKENI. This CDR3 is 15 amino acids long. Trimming at V came to 6 bases and at J to 4 bases, leaving 6 bases not matched to a gene. The CDR3 loop is CASSPGQGASYGYTF. The CDR3 DNA sequence: TGTGCCAGCTCTCCGGGACAGGGGGCGTCCTATGGCTACACCTTC. The variable domain in full, completed from reference TRBV18 and TRBJ1-2, reads NAGVMQNPRHLVRRRGQEARLRCSPMKGHSHVYWYRQLPEEGLKFMVYLQKENIIDESGMPKERFSAEFPKEGPSILRIQQVVRGDSAAYFCASSPGQGASYGYTFGSGTRLTVV.

The chain is built from TRBV7-9 and TRBJ1-1; D is perhaps TRBD1 (6 bases). V gave up 8 bases and J gave up 1 base, with 8 bases separating them. The CDR3 loop spans 12 amino acids. The V gene's germline CDR1 is SEHNR and CDR2 FQNEAQ (reference sequence). For the CDR3, the DNA is TGTGCCAGCGTGACAGGGAACACTGAAGCTTTCTTT. It codes for CASVTGNTEAFF.

J is TRBJ1-4 and V is TRBV15; 7 positions match TRBD1. Germline V gene sequence: CDR1 LNHNV, CDR2 YYDKDF (reference sequence). This CDR3 is 15 amino acids long. V dropped 3 bases and J dropped 7; count of bases not matched to a gene: 8. This CDR3 is CATSSSTGRGEKLFF. The CDR3 nucleotides read TGTGCCACCAGCAGTTCGACAGGGCGAGGTGAAAAACTGTTTTTT.

V usage is TRBV29-1 and J usage is TRBJ1-1; tentatively, D is TRBD1 (5 bases). Trimming stripped 4 bases from V and 0 bases from J, with 9 bases between. This CDR3 contains 13 residues. CDR1 is SQVTM, CDR2 ANQGSEA, per germline. CDR3 coding DNA: TGCAGCGTTGGAAGGACATTGAACACTGAAGCTTTCTTT. Its translation is CSVGRTLNTEAFF.

This chain links TRBV19 with TRBJ2-1; D is unresolved. The CDR3 totals 14 residues. Per the germline V gene, CDR1 is LNHDA and CDR2 is SQIVND (reference sequence). V was cut by 0 bases and J by 9 bases, with 12 bases left in between. The CDR3 is CASSIDYPNSEQFF. For the CDR3, the DNA is TGTGCCAGTAGTATAGACTATCCCAATAGTGAGCAGTTCTTC.

J is TRBJ1-4 and V is TRBV9; no reliable D call. Between the trimmed V and J ends, which lost 0 bases and 7 bases, there was a span of 13 bases. CDR1 SGDLS and CDR2 YYNGEE come from the germline V gene. The CDR3 loop spans 15 amino acids. In nucleotides, the CDR3 is TGTGCCAGCAGCGTAGATGTAACCGAGGGTGAAAAACTGTTTTTT. It yields the protein CASSVDVTEGEKLFF. Full variable domain (remainder filled in from reference TRBV9 and TRBJ1-4): DSGVTQTPKHLITATGQRVTLRCSPRSGDLSVYWYQQSLDQGLQFLIQYYNGEERAKGNILERFSAQQFPDLHSELNLSSLELGDSALYFCASSVDVTEGEKLFFGSGTQLSVL.

The V call is TRBV5-4, the J call TRBJ2-7; 9 positions match TRBD1. The germline V gene has CDR1 SGHNT and CDR2 YYREEE (reference sequence). CDR3 size: 15 residues. The J segment lost 4 bases and the V segment lost 3 bases, leaving 8 bases of the junction unmatched. CDR3 sequence (DNA): TGTGCCAGCAGCTCGGGAAGGACAGGGGATTACGAGCAGTACTTC. Amino acid sequence: CASSSGRTGDYEQYF.